The next 20 T cell receptor beta chains were all read from a single sample in a study of blood T cells in healthy people across ages. Primers used in a second PCR of about 7 to 12 cycles were a sample-barcoded 5' primer and a J-beta primer mix. TCRdb analysed the 5' RACE reads with MiXCR anew, one entry per CDR3 protein. The table includes 550,000 to 750,000 distinct CDR3 sequences, around 21% detected once. The sample comprised blood. The receptors here all came from a man in his 70s in good health.

In this sample, this clonotype turned up a few times. The V call is TRBV30, the J call TRBJ2-7, with D possibly being TRBD2 (5 bases). Germline V gene sequence: CDR1 GTSNPN, CDR2 SVGIG (reference sequence). With 1 base removed from V and 12 bases from J, the gap between germline ends came to 10 bases. The CDR3 spans 10 residues. CDR3 DNA: TGTGCCTGGAGTGGAGAGGGTATGTACTTC. It encodes CAWSGEGMYF.

This clonotype was counted a few times. The chain combines TRBV5-1 with TRBJ2-1; possibly TRBD2 for D (5 bases). The V gene's germline CDR1 is SGHRS and CDR2 YFSETQ. The V gene lost 7 bases and the J gene lost 3 bases, with 11 bases spanning the gap. The CDR3 spans 13 residues. CDR3: CASGLGVYNEQFF. The DNA of the CDR3 is TGCGCCAGCGGACTTGGGGTCTACAATGAGCAGTTCTTC.

In its sample, this clonotype was seen a few times. The chain combines TRBV6-5 with TRBJ2-4; 7 bases match TRBD1. With 4 bases clipped from V and 4 bases from J, the junction kept 10 bases outside the gene matches. CDR3 length equals 16 residues. The germline CDR1 and CDR2 sequences are MNHEY and SVGAGI. The CDR3 DNA reads as TGTGCCAGCAGTTCCTTCGGACAGGACCTGAAAAACATTCAGTACTTC. Amino acid sequence: CASSSFGQDLKNIQYF.

This sequence joins TRBV20-1 and TRBJ2-7, with D possibly TRBD1 on 6 matching bases. The V and J ends lost 6 bases and 3 bases respectively, with 15 bases between them. Germline lookup yields CDR1 DFQATT and CDR2 SNEGSKA (reference sequence). The CDR3 is 13 residues long. CDR3 DNA sequence: TGCAGTGCCACACAGGGAGCCCTCTACGAGCAGTACTTC. Encoded protein: CSATQGALYEQYF.

This clonotype was counted at least ten times. V gene TRBV5-1 combines with J gene TRBJ2-5; D is perhaps TRBD2 (6 bases). Trimming cost V 2 bases and J 4 bases, with 15 bases left between them. The CDR3 is made up of 15 amino acids. CDR1 is SGHRS and CDR2 is YFSETQ in the germline V gene. The CDR3, as DNA: TGCGCCAGCAGCTTAACAGGAGGGGAAGGAGAGACCCAGTACTTC. As protein: CASSLTGGEGETQYF.

This clonotype appeared a few times. The chain employs TRBV20-1 and TRBJ1-4; D not resolved. The germline gives CDR1 DFQATT, CDR2 SNEGSKA (reference sequence). The CDR3 length is 14 residues. The V and J ends lost 2 bases and 4 bases respectively, with 11 bases between them. Here the CDR3 DNA reads TGCAGTGCTAGAAGGAACCAGATTAATGAAAAACTGTTTTTT. Protein product: CSARRNQINEKLFF.

The chain couples TRBV4-2 to TRBJ2-1; TRBD2 might be the D (6 bases). Germline CDR1 LGHNA, CDR2 YNFKEQ. The CDR3 loop spans 16 amino acids. V was shortened by 5 bases and J by 0 bases, with 14 bases between the two germline ends. Written as DNA, the CDR3 is TGTGCCAGCAGCGTAGGGACTGCGAGCTCCTACAATGAGCAGTTCTTC. Protein product: CASSVGTASSYNEQFF.

This clonotype turned up a few times. This chain links TRBV12-3 or TRBV12-4 with TRBJ2-7; D is undetermined. CDR3 size: 14 residues. Trimming shortened V by 1 base and J by 7 bases, and 14 bases separated the two germline ends. DNA for the CDR3: TGTGCCAGCAGTTTAGTCCGCGGCGCTCAAGAGCAGTACTTC. Its translation is CASSLVRGAQEQYF.

The V gene is TRBV7-3, the J gene TRBJ1-1, with D possibly matching TRBD1 (6 bases). Per germline, CDR1 SGHTA and CDR2 FQGTGA. The length of the CDR3 is 13 residues. With 1 base removed from V and 7 bases from J, the gap between germline ends came to 10 bases. The CDR3 DNA is TGTGCCAGCAGCTTAATAAGGGGGGGTGAAGCTTTCTTT. Its translation: CASSLIRGGEAFF.

This clonotype was counted between two and nine times. The V and J genes are TRBV7-3 and TRBJ2-3; TRBD2 is a possible D gene (5 bases). CDR1 is SGHTA, CDR2 FQGTGA, per germline. The CDR3 covers 13 residues. V lost 5 bases and J lost 2, with 8 bases in between. The CDR3 coding sequence is TGTGCCAGCAGCATGGACTTCACAGATACGCAGTATTTT. Translation gives CASSMDFTDTQYF.

The rearrangement joins TRBV2 to TRBJ2-2, with 9 nucleotides matching TRBD2. Trimming at V came to 7 bases and at J to 6 bases, leaving 6 bases not matched to a gene. The CDR3 loop spans 14 amino acids. Germline V gives CDR1 SNHLY, CDR2 FYNNEI. The CDR3 reads CASTGSGSPGELFF. The CDR3 DNA sequence: TGTGCCAGCACGGGTAGCGGGAGCCCCGGGGAGCTGTTTTTT.

The chain combines TRBV14 with TRBJ2-1; TRBD1 might be the D (6 bases). The CDR3 extends over 16 amino acids. Germline CDR1 reads SGHDN; CDR2 reads FVKESK. The V end was cut by 3 bases, the J end by 2 bases, with 14 bases between. The DNA of the CDR3 is TGTGCCAGCAGCCATCTCAAAACAGGGACCTACAATGAGCAGTTCTTC. Encoded protein: CASSHLKTGTYNEQFF.

This clonotype was seen repeatedly, ten times or more. The chain uses TRBV12-3 or TRBV12-4 and TRBJ2-1; tentatively, D is TRBD2 (6 bases). The V end was cut by 3 bases, the J end by 9 bases, with 12 bases between. The CDR3 is 13 residues long. The CDR3 DNA reads TGTGCCAGCAGTTTGGAGGGCGGCACTGAGCAGTTCTTC. Amino acids: CASSLEGGTEQFF.

Ten or more counts support this clonotype. The gene calls are TRBV5-1 and TRBJ2-5, with TRBD2 matching over 7 bases. The CDR3 is 14 residues long. V trimming: 4 bases; J trimming: 3 bases; junction bases outside the gene matches: 6. Germline lookup yields CDR1 SGHRS and CDR2 YFSETQ. The chain's CDR3 is CASSPLAGEETQYF. As DNA, the CDR3 is TGCGCCAGCAGCCCCTTGGCGGGAGAAGAGACCCAGTACTTC.

The chain is built from TRBV9 and TRBJ2-7, with 10 bases lining up with TRBD2. The CDR3 has 14 amino acids. CDR1 and CDR2 from the germline V gene are SGDLS and YYNGEE. The junction had 5 bases not matched to a gene; V was cut back by 1 base and J by 7 bases. The DNA of the CDR3 is TGTGCCAGCAGCGTAACGGCTAGCGGGAGTGAGCAGTACTTC. Encoded protein: CASSVTASGSEQYF.

The chain joins TRBV12-3 or TRBV12-4 to TRBJ2-5; D possibly corresponds to TRBD2 (6 bases). Trimming stripped 3 bases from V and 7 bases from J, with 12 bases between. The CDR3 has 13 amino acids. The CDR3 loop reads CASSLLDGGTQYF. CDR3 DNA sequence: TGTGCCAGCAGTTTGCTCGACGGGGGGACCCAGTACTTC.

For this clonotype: Germline and junction disagree at one end, which may indicate a read error. The rearrangement joins TRBV5-1 to TRBJ2-5; 7 bases match TRBD1. This CDR3 comprises 11 residues. In germline, CDR1 is SGHRS, CDR2 YFSETQ. CDR3 bases: TGCGCCAGCAGCTTGGGACAGGGTTTGTTCTTC. Its protein is CASSLGQGLFF. The variable domain in full, completed from reference TRBV5-1 and TRBJ2-5, reads KAGVTQTPRYLIKTRGQQVTLSCSPISGHRSVSWYQQTPGQGLQFLFEYFSETQRNKGNFPGRFSGRQFSNSRSEMNVSTLELGDSALYLCASSLGQGLFFGPGTRLLVL.

As to this clonotype: An end of the junction differs from the germline gene, which may be a read error. The chain joins TRBV7-2 to TRBJ2-3; possibly TRBD2 for D (5 bases). CDR1 SGHTA and CDR2 FQGNSA come from the germline V gene. The CDR3 is 20 residues long. The CDR3 sequence is CASSLRRGLGISSSTDTQYF. The CDR3 coding sequence is TGTGCCAGCAGCTTACGGCGCGGGCTGGGAATTAGCTCTAGCACAGATACACAGTATTTT.

This clonotype has a handful of counts. The J gene is TRBJ2-5, the V gene TRBV20-1, with 7 nucleotides matching TRBD1. Germline V gene lookup returns CDR1 DFQATT and CDR2 SNEGSKA (reference sequence). CDR3 length: 14 amino acids. The V gene end was trimmed by 3 bases and the J gene end by 5 bases; junction bases not matched to a gene: 9. The CDR3 here is CSASPTDRAETQYF. DNA for the CDR3: TGCAGTGCTAGCCCGACAGACAGGGCGGAGACCCAGTACTTC.

V and J are TRBV28 and TRBJ2-7, with TRBD2 matching 13 bases. Germline V gene sequence: CDR1 MDHEN, CDR2 SYDVKM. The CDR3 runs to 16 residues. The V and J ends lost 2 bases and 4 bases, in that order; junction bases with no gene match: 5. This CDR3 reads CASSLEVLAGGYEQYF. In nucleotides, the CDR3 is TGTGCCAGCAGTTTAGAGGTACTAGCGGGAGGGTACGAGCAGTACTTC.